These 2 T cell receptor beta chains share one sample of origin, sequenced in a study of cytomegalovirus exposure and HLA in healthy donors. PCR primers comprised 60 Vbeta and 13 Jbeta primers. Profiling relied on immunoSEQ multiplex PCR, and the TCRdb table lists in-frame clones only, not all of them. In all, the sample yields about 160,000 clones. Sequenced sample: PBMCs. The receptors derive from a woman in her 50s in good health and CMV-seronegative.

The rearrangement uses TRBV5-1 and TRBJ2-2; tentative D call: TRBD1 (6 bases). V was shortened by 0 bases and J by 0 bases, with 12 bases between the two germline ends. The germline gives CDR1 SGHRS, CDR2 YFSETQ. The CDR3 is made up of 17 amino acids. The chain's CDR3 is CASSLATGIANTGELFF. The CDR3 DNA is TGCGCCAGCAGCTTGGCGACAGGAATAGCGAACACCGGGGAGCTGTTTTTT.

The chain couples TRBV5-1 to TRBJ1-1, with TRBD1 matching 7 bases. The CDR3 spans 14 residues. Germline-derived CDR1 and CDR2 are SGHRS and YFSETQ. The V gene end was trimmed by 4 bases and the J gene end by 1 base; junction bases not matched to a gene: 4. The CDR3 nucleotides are TGCGCCAGCAGCCTGCGACAGGGGAACACTGAAGCTTTCTTT. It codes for CASSLRQGNTEAFF.